This T cell receptor (beta chain) was recovered during a study of human T cells and chemical hapten exposure (dated by TCRdb to the early 2020s). In terms of the full investigation: For sensitization, 2% DPC in acetone was applied to a roughly 2 cm by roughly 2 cm area of upper inner arm skin. Patients additionally received weekly therapeutic DPC doses to the scalp throughout the approximately 25-week study period. Patch testing on the upper back used Finn chambers containing 0.01% DPC, with scoring done after 6 days according to International Contact Dermatitis Research Group standards. Most of the patients in the cohort were female, and the cohort covered alopecia areata with under or over 50% scalp involvement, alopecia totalis and alopecia universalis. Libraries were pooled for sequencing, and per-sample TCR yields varied mainly because of small differences in library volumes within the pool. The study tracked peripheral blood TCR repertoire changes in vivo during primary and secondary sensitization to the hapten diphenylcyclopropenone (DPC) in alopecia patients. Blood samples were taken from patients before sensitization (week 0) and then at 2, 6 and about 24 weeks after DPC sensitization. Approximately 30 alopecia patients provided blood for TCR sequencing at one to four time points (pre-sensitization, 2, 6 and 24 weeks).

Study-wide conclusions, independent of this receptor: Because every patient had alopecia, a presumed autoimmune disease, the patients' immune response might differ from that of healthy individuals. Significantly more large CDR3 similarity clusters were formed by expanded TCRs than by pre-sensitization or healthy control sets, consistent with antigen-driven responses. DPC sensitization did not change how many TCRs were above 1 in 1000 frequency, and no evidence was found of alterations in global repertoire structure. After repeated subsampling, the strength of the expansion versus patch-test correlation and the threshold at which it became significant changed. Patch test score was positively correlated with the number of PT1 expanded TCRs, with significance at thresholds 8, 16 and 32 but not at 4.

The time point label on this specimen signifies: pre-sensitization, week 0. The treatment or condition label, read with the paper, signifies: therapeutic diphenylcyclopropenone sensitization with weekly scalp DPC. Blood at each patch-test visit was drawn before the patch test was applied. Patients were considered eligible if aged 18 to 70, diagnosed with alopecia and deemed suitable for DPC therapy, and patients were excluded if pregnant. Total RNA was extracted from unfractionated whole blood that had been collected in Tempus Blood RNA tubes. CDR1 and CDR2 are drawn from the germline V gene (reference sequence): LNHDA, SQIVND. From the cysteine through the phenylalanine, the CDR3 covers 17 amino acids. Only the CDR3 part of the read is kept: 51 bases, read in frame from the first base. The trim is 7 bases for V and 4 bases for J, with a gap of 22 bases between the germline ends. Libraries were prepared through RACE. TCRdb lists the instrument as NextSeq 500. During library preparation, unique molecular identifiers were attached to individual cDNA molecules so that TCRs could be counted in a quantitative, reproducible way. Each blood RNA sample was used to sequence both TCR alpha and TCR beta chains. As for the authors' bioinformatics: Samples had a median of roughly 100,000 TCRs, with a range from roughly 20,000 to 690,600. The Decombinator software suite was used to annotate V, J and CDR3 in the TCR reads. Every sample was subsampled to the same number of TCRs (28,000) for the PS versus PT1 abundance plots. Expanded TCRs were defined as absent before sensitization and observed at least eight times at the 2-week time point. TCRdb reworked the public reads: Q25 trimming with fastp, MiXCR clone assembly, productive beta chains retained. Rows matching on CDR3 protein sequence are summarized as one entry with the most common DNA and genes. These V and J calls derive from TCRdb rather than the authors' analysis. Present in this sample are roughly 38,000 distinct CDR3 sequences, 9.5% to 15% of which were seen just once. The ten largest clones represent roughly 5.7% of the sample.

With respect to this clonotype: Its antigen remains undetermined. Base qualities are not at hand, and no much larger clone is one base apart.

The chain was built from TRBV19 and TRBJ2-2; the D segment could be TRBD1, given 6 matching bases. The origin of this receptor is a woman under 40 with alopecia areata. Some clones in this sample may be carry-over from other donors' samples. The input for sequencing was whole blood, taken in connection with sensitization to the hapten diphenylcyclopropenone (DPC). In nucleotide form, the sequence is TGTGCCAGTACCAAACCCCCAGGGCAGGGGTTCACCGGGGAGCTGTTTTTT. This encodes CASTKPPGQGFTGELFF.